This TCR beta chain stems from a study of T-cell reconstitution after alpha-beta-depleted transplantation in children. A TCRbeta library incorporating unique molecular identifiers was prepared. TCRdb analysed the PCR reads with MiXCR anew, one entry per CDR3 protein. The sample includes hundreds of thousands of distinct CDR3 sequences, around a sixth of them seen just once. The table lists this clonotype with many counts. Trimming removed 0 bases at V and 5 bases at J, with 15 bases between. The CDR3 runs 15 residues. The V gene's germline CDR1 is SGHDT and CDR2 YYEEEE. The sample in question was PBMCs from the stem cell graft donor, obtained from the stem cell graft. This receptor was obtained from a human donor who donated a stem cell graft to a child with acute myeloid leukemia. The chain joins TRBV5-6 to TRBJ2-7; possibly TRBD1 for D (6 bases). CDR3 region: CASSLGSQGIDEQYF. In DNA, the CDR3 is TGTGCCAGCAGCTTGGGGTCGCAGGGGATCGACGAGCAGTACTTC.